The clone carrying this T cell receptor (beta chain) was observed at least ten times. Its antigen is not identified. Germline and junction disagree at one end, which may indicate a read error. 2 million PBMCs stored at -80 C were the source of the unsorted libraries. Synthesis of cDNA was carried out by template-switch 5'RACE. The reaction used 10-nucleotide random UMIs. TCRdb fed the 5' RACE reads into MiXCR, producing one record per CDR3 protein. The sample shows over 65,000 distinct CDR3 sequences, just over 2.5% of them seen only once. The data were obtained in a study of neurological immune-mediated disorders. Notes on the study in general: According to phylogenetic grouping, one related-CDR3 cluster, a possible signature, contained the repertoires of 18 of 34 multiple sclerosis patients.

This CDR3 region has 12 residues. Per the germline V gene, CDR1 is SGHRS and CDR2 is YFSETQ. This clonotype was sampled from a young woman with multiple sclerosis. The sample comprised PBMCs. The chain uses TRBV5-1 and TRBJ2-7; the D gene is possibly TRBD1 (6 bases). The CDR3 nucleotides read TGCGCCAGCAGTTTGGAAAGCGGACAGATCTCCTTC. Its protein product is CASSLESGQISF. The complete variable domain, with remaining parts taken from reference TRBV5-1 and TRBJ2-7, reads KAGVTQTPRYLIKTRGQQVTLSCSPISGHRSVSWYQQTPGQGLQFLFEYFSETQRNKGNFPGRFSGRQFSNSRSEMNVSTLELGDSALYLCASSLESGQISFGPGTRLTVT.